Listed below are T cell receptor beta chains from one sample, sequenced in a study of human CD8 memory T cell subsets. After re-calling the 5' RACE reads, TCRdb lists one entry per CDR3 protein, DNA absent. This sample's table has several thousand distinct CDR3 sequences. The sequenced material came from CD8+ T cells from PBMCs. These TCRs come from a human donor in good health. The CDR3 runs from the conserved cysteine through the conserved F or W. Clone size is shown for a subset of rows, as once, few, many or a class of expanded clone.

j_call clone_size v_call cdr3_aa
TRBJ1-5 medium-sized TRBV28 CASSLRQGGNQPQHF
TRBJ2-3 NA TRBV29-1 CSVELASSTDTQYF
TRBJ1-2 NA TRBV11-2 CASSLSQANYGYTF
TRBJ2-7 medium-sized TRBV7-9 CASSLLASPSEQYF
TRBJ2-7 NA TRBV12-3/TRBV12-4 CASSLAWTARDEQYF
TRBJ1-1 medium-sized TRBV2 CASSGGEAEAFF
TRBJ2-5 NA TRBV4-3 CASSQNQGEETQYF
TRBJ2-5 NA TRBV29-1 CSVEGPGLAGGSGGVETQYF
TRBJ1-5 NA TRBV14 CASRRTGDSNQPQHF
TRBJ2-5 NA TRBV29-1 CSVDPGEETQYF
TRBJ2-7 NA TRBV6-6 CASTPSLVAGGAYEQYF
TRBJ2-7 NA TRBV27 CASNPGQGLNEQYF
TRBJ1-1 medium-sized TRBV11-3 CASSLGGNTEAFF
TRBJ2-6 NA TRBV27 CASSPRDSLLGANVLTF
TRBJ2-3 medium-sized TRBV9 CASSAIAGEVDTQYF
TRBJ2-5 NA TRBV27 CASSVNARATQYF
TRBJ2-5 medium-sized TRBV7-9 CATLAGTQETQYF
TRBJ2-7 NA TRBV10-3 CAITPDDSYEQYF
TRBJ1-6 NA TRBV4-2 CASSQEAGGDSPLHF
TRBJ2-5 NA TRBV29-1 CSVEDPLAGGGGTSQETQYF
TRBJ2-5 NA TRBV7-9 CASSSGLAGGKETQYF
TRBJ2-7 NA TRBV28 CASSLYPLEQYF
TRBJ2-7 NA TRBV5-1 CASSLERGRGHYEQYF
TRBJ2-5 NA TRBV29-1 CSAFGGVPETQYF
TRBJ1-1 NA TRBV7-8 CASILNSLTGVAEAFF
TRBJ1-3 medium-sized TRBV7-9 CASSSQGADTIYF
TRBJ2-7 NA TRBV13 CASSLGSKMEQYF
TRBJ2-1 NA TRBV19 CASSIAGGGVNEQFF
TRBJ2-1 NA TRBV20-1 CSARALAGVDEQFF